The 30 T cell receptor beta chains listed next were all sequenced from one sample in a study of early T cells in non-severe SARS-CoV-2 infection. TCRdb passed the 5' RACE reads through MiXCR, listing each CDR3 protein once. The sample shows about 62,000 distinct CDR3 sequences, roughly 8.8% of them seen only once. Sequenced input: whole blood. The source of these receptors is an adult who was a healthcare worker with PCR-confirmed SARS-CoV-2 infection or an uninfected control (not recorded which).

This sequence joins TRBV5-1 and TRBJ2-5; D ambiguous. From germline, CDR1 is SGHRS and CDR2 YFSETQ. This CDR3 spans 12 amino acids. V was clipped by 6 bases and J by 5 bases, with 11 bases between them. The DNA of the CDR3 is TGCGCCAGCAAGGAAGACGCGGAGACCCAGTACTTC. Protein: CASKEDAETQYF.

Only a few counts were recorded for this clonotype. The chain employs TRBV29-1 and TRBJ2-3; D not resolved. The CDR3 has 12 residues. Germline CDR1 SQVTM, CDR2 ANQGSEA. The V and J ends lost 4 bases and 0 bases respectively, with 5 bases between them. This CDR3 is CSVGVSTDTQYF. The CDR3, as DNA: TGCAGCGTTGGTGTTAGCACAGATACGCAGTATTTT.

The chain uses TRBV6-1 and TRBJ1-3; a possible D gene is TRBD1 (5 bases). The CDR3 has 16 residues. Germline-derived CDR1 and CDR2 are MNHNS and SASEGT. Trimming stripped 6 bases from V and 0 bases from J, with 15 bases between. As DNA, the CDR3 is TGTGCCAGCAGGGATTACAGGTTGCTCTCTGGAAACACCATATATTTT. It specifies CASRDYRLLSGNTIYF.

The chain couples TRBV25-1 to TRBJ1-6, with D uncertain. Deletions cut 5 bases from V and 0 bases from J, with 14 bases between. The CDR3 is 17 amino acids. The germline V gene encodes CDR1 MGHDK and CDR2 SYGVNS. The CDR3 loop is CASSQTARSSYNSPLHF. CDR3 in DNA: TGTGCCAGCAGTCAAACGGCCCGGAGCTCCTATAATTCACCCCTCCACTTT.

This chain joins TRBV12-5 and TRBJ1-5, with D hard to call. The V gene lost 5 bases and the J gene lost 4 bases, with 15 bases spanning the gap. This CDR3 comprises 15 residues. The germline V gene has CDR1 LGHNT and CDR2 FRNRAP. CDR3: CASGPHSVRNQPQHF. CDR3 bases: TGTGCTAGTGGTCCACACAGCGTTCGGAATCAGCCCCAGCATTTT.

This clonotype was seen ten or more times. V gene TRBV9 combines with J gene TRBJ2-7; weak D call: TRBD1 (6 bases). Germline V gene lookup returns CDR1 SGDLS and CDR2 YYNGEE. Trimming removed 3 bases from V and 0 bases from J, with 10 bases in between. The CDR3 is 14 residues long. The CDR3 is CASSGHRVSYEQYV. The CDR3, as DNA: TGTGCCAGCAGCGGACACAGGGTCTCCTACGAGCAGTACGTC.

This clonotype was counted only a few times. The chain recombines TRBV6-6 with TRBJ1-2; a possible D gene is TRBD1 (5 bases). The V end was cut by 6 bases, the J end by 4 bases, with 12 bases between. The CDR3 is made up of 13 amino acids. The germline V gene has CDR1 MNHNY and CDR2 SVGAGI (reference sequence). CDR3 sequence: CASSSRGGYGYTF. CDR3 DNA sequence: TGTGCCAGCAGCTCAAGGGGCGGCTATGGCTACACCTTC.

This clonotype was seen only a few times. The CDR3 nucleotides are TGCGCCAGCAGCTTGGGGACTAATTCACGTGATACGCAGTATTTT. It encodes CASSLGTNSRDTQYF. The chain joins TRBV5-1 to TRBJ2-3, with D possibly being TRBD2 (6 bases). Trimming stripped 0 bases from V and 6 bases from J, with 14 bases between. Per germline, CDR1 SGHRS and CDR2 YFSETQ. The CDR3 consists of 15 residues.

There are a few counts of this clonotype. The V call is TRBV7-8, the J call TRBJ2-1; 9 bases agree with TRBD1. Trimming at V came to 3 bases and at J to 1 base, leaving 1 base not matched to a gene. The CDR3 spans 15 residues. Germline CDR1 reads SGHVS; CDR2 reads FQNEAQ. The CDR3 here is CASSLDRGSYNEQFF. Here the CDR3 DNA reads TGTGCCAGCAGCTTGGACAGGGGATCCTACAATGAGCAGTTCTTC.

In its sample, this clonotype was seen a few times. The chain employs TRBV24-1 and TRBJ2-5, with D maybe TRBD1 (6 bases). The V gene lost 4 bases and the J gene lost 1 base, with 15 bases spanning the gap. The CDR3 sequence is 16 residues long. Germline V gene data show CDR1 as KGHDR and CDR2 as SFDVKD. This chain's CDR3 is CATSDALQGVQETQYF. CDR3 nucleotides: TGTGCCACCAGTGACGCGTTACAGGGCGTCCAAGAGACCCAGTACTTC.

This clonotype was detected many times. This chain links TRBV18 with TRBJ1-1, with D possibly matching TRBD1 (6 bases). The CDR3 covers 16 residues. The V and J ends lost 3 bases and 0 bases respectively, with 14 bases between them. Germline CDR1 KGHSH, CDR2 LQKENI. In DNA, the CDR3 is TGTGCCAGCTCACCGTACAGGGAGGTTGTGAACACTGAAGCTTTCTTT. As protein: CASSPYREVVNTEAFF.

This clonotype was observed many times. This chain joins TRBV4-1 and TRBJ2-2; possibly TRBD1 for D (6 bases). V was shortened by 0 bases and J by 3 bases, with 11 bases between the two germline ends. This CDR3 has 16 residues. From germline, CDR1 is MGHRA and CDR2 YSYEKL. CDR3 in amino acids: CASSQEIAGDTGELFF. The CDR3 DNA is TGCGCCAGCAGCCAAGAAATAGCAGGGGACACCGGGGAGCTGTTTTTT.

This clonotype showed up many times. The chain employs TRBV29-1 and TRBJ1-1, with 7 bases fitting TRBD1. The trim removed 2 bases at V and 5 bases at J, leaving 8 bases unmatched. The CDR3 covers 14 residues. Per germline, CDR1 SQVTM and CDR2 ANQGSEA. This CDR3 is CSVEPRQGGTEAFF. The CDR3, as DNA: TGCAGCGTTGAACCCCGACAGGGTGGTACTGAAGCTTTCTTT.

This clonotype was recorded many times. The CDR3 spells CAISGGDGKNYGYTF. In DNA form, the CDR3 reads TGTGCCATCTCCGGCGGGGACGGTAAAAACTATGGCTACACCTTC. The rearrangement links TRBV10-3 to TRBJ1-2, with D perhaps TRBD1 (5 bases). V lost 8 bases and J lost 2, with 18 bases in between. The CDR3 covers 15 residues. Germline V gene sequence: CDR1 ENHRY, CDR2 SYGVKD.

The J gene is TRBJ1-5, the V gene TRBV5-1, with TRBD1 identical over 7 bases. Germline trimming cut 6 bases from V and 4 bases from J; bases unmatched to any gene: 7. The CDR3 totals 14 residues. Germline CDR1 reads SGHRS; CDR2 reads YFSETQ. The CDR3 nucleotides read TGCGCCAGCACCCAGGGACAGATAAATCAGCCCCAGCATTTT. Translating gives CASTQGQINQPQHF.

This clonotype has only a few counts. V gene TRBV27 combines with J gene TRBJ1-1; 7 bases are a match to TRBD1. The V and J ends lost 5 bases and 1 base, in that order; junction bases with no gene match: 7. Germline CDR1 is MNHEY and CDR2 is SMNVEV (reference sequence). This CDR3 comprises 15 residues. CDR3 sequence reads: CASSARQGPNTEAFF. The DNA of the CDR3 is TGTGCCAGCAGTGCTCGACAGGGCCCGAACACTGAAGCTTTCTTT.

There are many counts of this clonotype. V is TRBV10-2 and J is TRBJ2-2, with 7 bases lining up with TRBD2. The CDR3 sequence is 14 residues long. With 2 bases clipped from V and 4 bases from J, the junction kept 1 base outside the gene matches. Germline CDR1 reads WSHSY; CDR2 reads SAAADI. The CDR3 coding sequence is TGCGCCAGCAGTGAGGGGAGGGCCACCGGGGAGCTGTTTTTT. It encodes CASSEGRATGELFF.

Only a few counts were recorded for this clonotype. The rearrangement links TRBV6-1 to TRBJ2-7, with TRBD2 matching 15 bases. J was trimmed by 4 bases and V by 7 bases; bases with no gene match: 14. Germline V gives CDR1 MNHNS, CDR2 SASEGT. This CDR3 is built from 18 residues. The chain's CDR3 is CASTAGTSGGPSPYEQYV. CDR3 sequence (DNA): TGTGCCAGCACCGCGGGGACTAGCGGGGGGCCGTCCCCGTACGAGCAGTACGTC.

The CDR3 loop reads CSARRPTDTQYF. The DNA for the CDR3 is TGCAGTGCTAGGAGGCCCACAGATACGCAGTATTTT. This chain links TRBV20-1 with TRBJ2-3; unclear D gene. The germline V and J ends were trimmed by 3 bases and 2 bases, with 6 bases remaining between them. The CDR3 is 12 amino acids. Germline V gene data show CDR1 as DFQATT and CDR2 as SNEGSKA (reference sequence).

This rearrangement joins TRBV2 to TRBJ1-1; no clear D gene. Trimming took 4 bases from V and 4 from J, leaving 13 bases between them. The CDR3 is 14 amino acids. Germline-derived CDR1 and CDR2 are SNHLY and FYNNEI. For the CDR3, the DNA is TGTGCCAGCAGTGTAGCAGGTCGGCGCACTGAAGCTTTCTTT. Encoded protein: CASSVAGRRTEAFF.

The chain carries TRBV5-1 and TRBJ2-5; 10 bases fit TRBD1. Per germline, CDR1 SGHRS and CDR2 YFSETQ. The ends lost 0 bases at V and 4 bases at J; junction bases unmatched: 6. The CDR3 has 16 residues. CDR3 protein: CASSLGRTGGRETQYF. The CDR3 DNA follows: TGCGCCAGCAGCTTGGGCCGGACAGGGGGACGAGAGACCCAGTACTTC.

Comment on this clonotype: It may be a read error: a sequence one base away is much more abundant. The final CDR3 position lacks the conserved phenylalanine or tryptophan, pointing to a likely read error. This chain joins TRBV18 and TRBJ2-3, with D perhaps matching TRBD1 (6 bases). The CDR3 sequence is 15 residues long. CDR1 is KGHSH, CDR2 LQKENI, per germline. Trimming took 2 bases from V and 2 from J, leaving 11 bases between them. CDR3 region: CASSPGQGNTDTQYI. For the CDR3, the DNA is TGTGCCAGCTCACCAGGGCAGGGGAACACAGATACGCAGTATATT.

The rearrangement uses TRBV27 and TRBJ1-5; the D gene is possibly TRBD1 (6 bases). The length of the CDR3 is 14 residues. The V gene lost 5 bases and the J gene lost 2 bases, with 10 bases spanning the gap. Germline V gene data show CDR1 as MNHEY and CDR2 as SMNVEV (reference sequence). In DNA form, the CDR3 reads TGTGCCAGCAGTGAACGACAGGGCAATCAGCCCCAGCATTTT. Translated: CASSERQGNQPQHF.

This clonotype was counted ten times or more. This chain joins TRBV6-6 and TRBJ2-7, with D perhaps matching TRBD2 (7 bases). The CDR3 loop spans 17 amino acids. Looked up from germline, CDR1 is MNHNY and CDR2 is SVGAGI (reference sequence). Deletions cut 5 bases from V and 3 bases from J, with 23 bases between. In nucleotides, the CDR3 is TGTGCCAGCAGTAATGCGGGGGACACGGATAAAGGCTACGAGCAGTACGTC. Protein: CASSNAGDTDKGYEQYV.

This clonotype was found many times. The chain employs TRBV7-2 and TRBJ2-3; no definite D call. From germline, CDR1 is SGHTA and CDR2 FQGNSA. The CDR3 covers 17 residues. Trimming took 3 bases from V and 3 from J, leaving 19 bases between them. DNA for the CDR3: TGTGCCAGCAGCTTCTCCGGTTTGGTAGCTCGAACAGATACGCAGTATTTT. It codes for CASSFSGLVARTDTQYF.

This clonotype turned up a few times. This chain connects TRBV30 to TRBJ2-5; no clear D. Looked up from germline, CDR1 is GTSNPN and CDR2 is SVGIG (reference sequence). This CDR3 comprises 11 residues. V was cut by 2 bases and J by 5 bases, with 6 bases left in between. The DNA of the CDR3 is TGTGCCTGGAGTCTCAGGGAGACCCAGTACTTC. This gives the protein CAWSLRETQYF.

This clonotype was detected only a few times. The chain combines TRBV27 with TRBJ2-7; D is unresolved. This CDR3 is 13 amino acids long. The V and J ends lost 3 bases and 0 bases respectively, with 6 bases between them. Looked up from germline, CDR1 is MNHEY and CDR2 is SMNVEV (reference sequence). The CDR3: CASSFFSSYEQYV. The CDR3 region has the DNA TGTGCCAGCAGTTTCTTTAGCTCCTACGAGCAGTACGTC.

The CDR3 nucleotides read TGTGCCAGCAGGCGCCGGGACGGGAGAGACACCATATATTTT. This translates into CASRRRDGRDTIYF. The V call is TRBV12-3 or TRBV12-4, the J call TRBJ1-3; perhaps TRBD1 as D (5 bases). This CDR3 region has 14 residues. Trimming took 6 bases from V and 8 from J, leaving 17 bases between them.

In this sample, this clonotype turned up many times. The chain employs TRBV28 and TRBJ2-7; D uncertain. Germline V CDR1 and CDR2: MDHEN, SYDVKM. This CDR3 is 14 amino acids long. V was shortened by 5 bases and J by 5 bases, with 16 bases between the two germline ends. In nucleotides, the CDR3 is TGTGCCAGCAGTCCCTCGTCGCGGATGAACGAGCAGTACGTC. This gives the protein CASSPSSRMNEQYV.

The V call is TRBV7-9, the J call TRBJ1-1; 9 nucleotides agree with TRBD1. Germline V gene lookup returns CDR1 SEHNR and CDR2 FQNEAQ (reference sequence). The CDR3 runs to 13 residues. Losses at the gene ends were 6 bases for V and 4 bases for J; bases not matched to a gene: 3. The CDR3: CASRGQGRTEAFF. The CDR3 nucleotides read TGTGCCAGCAGAGGACAGGGGCGCACTGAAGCTTTCTTT.